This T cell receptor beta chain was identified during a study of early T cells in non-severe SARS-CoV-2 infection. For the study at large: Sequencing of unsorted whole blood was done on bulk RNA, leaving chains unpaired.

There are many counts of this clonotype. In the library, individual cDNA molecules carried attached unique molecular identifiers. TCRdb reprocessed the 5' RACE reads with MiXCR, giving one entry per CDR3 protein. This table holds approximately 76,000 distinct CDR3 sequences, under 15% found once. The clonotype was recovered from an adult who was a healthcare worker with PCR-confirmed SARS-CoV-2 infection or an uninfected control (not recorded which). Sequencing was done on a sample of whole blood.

The DNA for the CDR3 is TGTGCCAGCGAGTGGGCAGCACCTCTCTCGGGCTATGGCTACACCTTC. Encoded protein: CASEWAAPLSGYGYTF. V is TRBV2 and J is TRBJ1-2; D gene ambiguous. Per the germline V gene, CDR1 is SNHLY and CDR2 is FYNNEI. Trimming shortened V by 8 bases and J by 4 bases, and 23 bases separated the two germline ends. The length of the CDR3 is 16 residues.